The next 11 T cell receptor beta chains were all read from a single sample in a study of cytomegalovirus exposure and HLA in healthy donors. PCR primers comprised 60 Vbeta and 13 Jbeta primers. TCRdb's copy holds only in-frame clones and misses some; the assay was immunoSEQ multiplex PCR. The table has 100,000 or so clones, over 65% seen once. The sequencing input was PBMCs. The origin of the receptors is a man aged 40-49 years in good health and CMV-seropositive.

The chain uses TRBV19 and TRBJ1-4; 10 nucleotides match TRBD1. V lost 7 bases to trimming and J lost 7 bases; unmatched junction nucleotides: 6. Germline CDR1 LNHDA, CDR2 SQIVND (reference sequence). There are 14 residues in the CDR3. The CDR3 coding sequence is TGTGCCAGTACCTGGACAGGGGGAGGTGAAAAACTGTTTTTT. Protein: CASTWTGGGEKLFF.

CDR3 protein: CSVTDRGSGKLFF. In DNA form, the CDR3 reads TGCAGCGTTACTGACAGGGGGAGTGGCAAACTGTTTTTT. This chain connects TRBV29-1 to TRBJ1-4, with TRBD1 matching over 9 bases. Germline CDR1 reads SQVTM; CDR2 reads ANQGSEA. Losses at the gene ends were 5 bases for V and 11 bases for J; bases not matched to a gene: 9. The CDR3 spans 13 residues.

The CDR3 reads CASSLVQVPGRETQYF. CDR3 in DNA: TGTGCCAGCAGCTTAGTTCAGGTCCCCGGCCGGGAGACCCAGTACTTC. V and J are TRBV7-2 and TRBJ2-5; no firm D call. The CDR3 length is 16 residues. Trimming pared 1 base from V and 5 bases from J, leaving 17 bases between. From germline, CDR1 is SGHTA and CDR2 FQGNSA.

The CDR3 sequence: CASNRGQGNNEQFF. The CDR3 DNA reads as TGTGCCAGTAACCGGGGACAGGGCAACAATGAGCAGTTCTTC. The chain uses TRBV19 and TRBJ2-1, with 9 bases aligning to TRBD1. The CDR3 loop spans 14 amino acids. CDR1 and CDR2 (germline): LNHDA, SQIVND (reference sequence). Trimming cost V 7 bases and J 5 bases; bases outside gene matches: 6.

The rearrangement joins TRBV14 to TRBJ1-4; D might be TRBD1 (6 bases). The CDR3 has 13 amino acids. Deletions cut 3 bases from V and 10 bases from J, with 12 bases between. Germline V lookup: CDR1 SGHDN, CDR2 FVKESK. DNA for the CDR3: TGTGCCAGCAGCCAGGTACAGGGTGGAAAACTGTTTTTT. Translating gives CASSQVQGGKLFF.

This chain connects TRBV30 to TRBJ2-1, with D perhaps TRBD2 (7 bases). The CDR3 runs to 15 residues. Germline V gene lookup returns CDR1 GTSNPN and CDR2 SVGIG (reference sequence). Deletions cut 3 bases from V and 6 bases from J, with 18 bases between. CDR3 protein: CAWSRAGADLNEQFF. Written as DNA, the CDR3 is TGTGCCTGGAGCAGGGCGGGGGCGGATCTCAATGAGCAGTTCTTC.

This clone was recorded once. The J gene is TRBJ2-1, the V gene TRBV29-1; 8 bases fit TRBD2. With V trimmed by 6 bases and J by 0 bases, 13 bases remained unmatched. This CDR3 is built from 17 residues. CDR1 is SQVTM and CDR2 is ANQGSEA in the germline V gene. Written as DNA, the CDR3 is TGCAGCGTGAGGGGGAGGCGGGAGGCTAGCTCCTACAATGAGCAGTTCTTC. Its translation is CSVRGRREASSYNEQFF.

Concerning this clone: Compared with germline, one end of the junction differs, possibly owing to a read error. The chain is built from TRBV4-2 and TRBJ2-4, with TRBD2 matching 10 bases. CDR3 length: 18 residues. Looked up from germline, CDR1 is LGHNA and CDR2 is YNFKEQ. Written as DNA, the CDR3 is TGTGCCAGCAGCCAAGATATGAGCGGGGGGGCATCAGAGAACAGTCAGTACTTC. Its translation: CASSQDMSGGASENSQYF.

This clone was observed once. The CDR3 region is CAWRARRAGNSPLHF. DNA of the CDR3: TGTGCCTGGAGGGCGAGGAGGGCCGGGAATTCACCCCTCCACTTT. The rearrangement joins TRBV30 to TRBJ1-6, with no clear D. The length of the CDR3 is 15 residues. Trimming shortened V by 3 bases and J by 7 bases, and 16 bases separated the two germline ends. Germline values: CDR1 GTSNPN, CDR2 SVGIG (reference sequence).

This clone was recorded once. The rearrangement joins TRBV28 to TRBJ1-1; D is ambiguous. The germline V gene has CDR1 MDHEN and CDR2 SYDVKM. V lost 3 bases to trimming and J lost 7 bases, with 6 bases between them. The CDR3 contains 11 residues. The CDR3 coding sequence is TGTGCCAGCAGTTTTAATTATGAAGCTTTCTTT. It translates to CASSFNYEAFF.

This clone appeared a few times. The chain has TRBV27 and TRBJ1-4, with D unclear. CDR3 length: 15 amino acids. Germline V gene sequence: CDR1 MNHEY, CDR2 SMNVEV (reference sequence). The germline V and J ends were trimmed by 5 bases and 0 bases, with 10 bases remaining between them. The CDR3 DNA reads as TGTGCCAGCAGTCCCTTATTTGCAACTAATGAAAAACTGTTTTTT. Encoded protein: CASSPLFATNEKLFF.